The entry below describes one T cell receptor beta chain. As yet, its antigen is unknown. The sample is drawn from a study of vaccination and CD4 T cells after COVID-19. Turning to the study itself: Post-vaccination samples were procured at a median of around 72 days following dose two (range 14 to 241).

Germline trimming cut 7 bases from V and 5 bases from J; bases unmatched to any gene: 10. The CDR3 spans 15 residues. The V gene's germline CDR1 is SGHVS and CDR2 FQNEAQ. CD4+ T cells that had been cultured provided DNA sequenced with the Oncomine TCR Beta short-read assay. DNA came from CD4+ T cells after culture. A single record per CDR3 protein comes from TCRdb applying MiXCR to the PCR reads. Among about 14,000 distinct CDR3 sequences listed, just under 35% were seen once. Stated treatment: roughly 10-day PBMC culture with coronavirus spike peptide pools or control peptides (ViraFEST assay). Via ViraFEST, peptide pools expanded antigen-specific T cells before TCR sequencing. After being plated at two million per well, PBMCs were cultured with 10 IU/ml IL-2 and 10 ug/ml peptide pools.

V and J are TRBV7-8 and TRBJ2-2, with 7 positions matching TRBD2. This sequence was found in a human donor with COVID-19. Specimen: cultured CD4+ T cells from blood. CDR3 coding DNA: TGTGCCAGCACATATCCTAGCGGACCAACCGGGGAGCTGTTTTTT. Protein sequence: CASTYPSGPTGELFF. The full variable domain, its missing parts supplied by reference TRBV7-8 and TRBJ2-2, is GAGVSQSPRYKVAKRGQDVALRCDPISGHVSLFWYQQALGQGPEFLTYFQNEAQLDKSGLPSDRFFAERPEGSVSTLKIQRTQQEDSAVYLCASTYPSGPTGELFFGEGSRLTVL.